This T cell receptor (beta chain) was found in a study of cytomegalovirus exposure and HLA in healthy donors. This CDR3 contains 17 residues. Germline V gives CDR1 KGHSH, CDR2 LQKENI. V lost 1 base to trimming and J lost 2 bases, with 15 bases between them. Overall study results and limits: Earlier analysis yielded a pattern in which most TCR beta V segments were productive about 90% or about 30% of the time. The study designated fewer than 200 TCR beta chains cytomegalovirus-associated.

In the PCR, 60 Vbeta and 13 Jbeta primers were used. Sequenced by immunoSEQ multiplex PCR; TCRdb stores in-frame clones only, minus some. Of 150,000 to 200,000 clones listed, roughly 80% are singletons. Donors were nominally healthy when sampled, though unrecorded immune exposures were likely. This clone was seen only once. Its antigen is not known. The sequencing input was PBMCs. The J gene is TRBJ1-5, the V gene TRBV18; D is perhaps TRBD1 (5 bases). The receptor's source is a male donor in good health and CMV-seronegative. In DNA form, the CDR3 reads TGTGCCAGCTCACCACTCGGGCCAGGGATCGGCAATCAGCCCCAGCATTTT. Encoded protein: CASSPLGPGIGNQPQHF. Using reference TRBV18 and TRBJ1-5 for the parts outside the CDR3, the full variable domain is NAGVMQNPRHLVRRRGQEARLRCSPMKGHSHVYWYRQLPEEGLKFMVYLQKENIIDESGMPKERFSAEFPKEGPSILRIQQVVRGDSAAYFCASSPLGPGIGNQPQHFGDGTRLSIL.